This T cell receptor (beta chain) was obtained from a study of T-cell memory formation after mild COVID-19. CDR1 SGHRS and CDR2 YFSETQ come from the germline V gene. The CDR3 sequence is 16 residues long. V trimming: 1 base; J trimming: 2 bases; junction bases outside the gene matches: 5. From the 5' RACE reads, TCRdb called clonotypes with MiXCR, one entry per CDR3 protein. The table shows 500,000 to 650,000 distinct CDR3 sequences, with about a fifth occurring only once. Whole-study findings and limits: For second-wave clones that peaked at day 37, SARS-CoV-2 specificity went unverified. Pre-infection memory showed some responding clones, and this suggested that cross-reactive memory joined. Of the contracting clones, CD4+ ones lay mainly in CM and EM, and CD8+ ones in EMRA.

As concerns this clonotype: Its cognate antigen is unknown.

The V call is TRBV5-1, the J call TRBJ2-1; 8 positions agree with TRBD1. This TCR was sampled from an adult woman who had mild COVID-19 (a few samples of this study predate the infection). Cell type and time point are not known. What was sequenced was PBMCs or a T cell subset sorted from them (not recorded which). The CDR3 reads CASSLYGTGAYNEQFF. DNA of the CDR3: TGCGCCAGCAGCTTGTACGGGACAGGAGCCTACAATGAGCAGTTCTTC.